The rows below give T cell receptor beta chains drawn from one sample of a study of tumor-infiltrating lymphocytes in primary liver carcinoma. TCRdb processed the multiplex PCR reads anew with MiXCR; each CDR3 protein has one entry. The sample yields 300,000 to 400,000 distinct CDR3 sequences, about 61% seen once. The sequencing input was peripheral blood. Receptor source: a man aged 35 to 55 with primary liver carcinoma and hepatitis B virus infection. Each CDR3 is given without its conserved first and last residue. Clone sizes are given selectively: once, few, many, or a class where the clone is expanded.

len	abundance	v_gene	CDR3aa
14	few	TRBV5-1	ASSSLVGTQAGEQF
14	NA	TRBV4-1	VSNDLDRGLTGELF
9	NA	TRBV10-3	AVGPECEQF
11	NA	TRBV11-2	ASSLAGQHYAF
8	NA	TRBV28	ATGAHEQY
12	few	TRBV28	ASRTSGGSLWQF
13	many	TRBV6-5	ASRRGPEGYNEQF
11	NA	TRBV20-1	RARASPTDTQY
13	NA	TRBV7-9	ASSLEGHLGAEAF
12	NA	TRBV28	ASSLPGGNQPQH
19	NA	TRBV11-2	ASSLNRRLRGLSDSSYEQY
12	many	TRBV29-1	SGLKGQINTEAF
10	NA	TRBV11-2	ASTFDQGWQY
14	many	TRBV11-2	ASSLDGTGAYYGYT
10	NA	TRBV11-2	PSSSLADTQY
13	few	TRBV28	ASSLAGRINQPQH
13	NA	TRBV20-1	SGEGDSKGLETQY
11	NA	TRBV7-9	ASSSFSSKKAF
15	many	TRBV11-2	ASSLYAAVSSYNEQF